The 3 T cell receptor beta chains reported below all come from one sample, sequenced in a study of cytotoxic CD8 clonotypes in ibrutinib-treated CLL. Measured with immunoSEQ multiplex PCR; TCRdb has only the in-frame clones, and not every one. The sample consists of around 300,000 clones, just under 80% of them appearing once. The specimen was PBMCs, collected before ibrutinib treatment. All receptors derive from a human donor with chronic lymphocytic leukemia.

V and J are TRBV27 and TRBJ2-7, with 7 bases that match TRBD1. The germline V gene has CDR1 MNHEY and CDR2 SMNVEV (reference sequence). J lost 3 bases, V lost 0 bases, and 2 bases had no gene match. The CDR3 spans 14 residues. The CDR3 region is CASSLSGTVYEQYF. The CDR3 bases are TGTGCCAGCAGTTTATCTGGGACAGTCTACGAGCAGTACTTC.

J is TRBJ2-3 and V is TRBV18; D is ambiguous. V lost 2 bases to trimming and J lost 0 bases, with 9 bases between them. Germline CDR1 reads KGHSH; CDR2 reads LQKENI. CDR3 size: 15 residues. In DNA form, the CDR3 reads TGTGCCAGCTCACCATCGAGCCAGAGCACAGATACGCAGTATTTT. This translates into CASSPSSQSTDTQYF.

There are a few counts of this clone. This rearrangement joins TRBV4-1 to TRBJ2-1, with TRBD1 identical over 11 bases. V was pared by 6 bases and J by 8 bases, with 9 bases of the junction left unmatched. The CDR3 totals 15 residues. Germline V gene sequence: CDR1 MGHRA, CDR2 YSYEKL. CDR3 nucleotide sequence: TGCGCCAGCAGTTGGGACAGGGGGGATCAGGATGAGCAGTTCTTC. The encoded protein is CASSWDRGDQDEQFF.